The rows below give T cell receptor beta chains drawn from one sample of a study of regulatory T cells in long-lasting Graves disease. From the multiplex PCR reads, TCRdb called clonotypes with MiXCR, one entry per CDR3 protein. This repertoire shows 400,000 or so distinct CDR3 sequences, about 25% found once; its top ten account for about a quarter. The sequencing here drew on peripheral blood mononuclear cells (PBMCs), taken when the disease was refractory, from a patient treated with antithyroid drugs. The receptors were sampled from a female donor with Graves disease. CDR3s include the opening cysteine and the closing phenylalanine or tryptophan. A D gene is named only where the DNA matches it firmly. Clone size is shown for a subset of rows, as once, few, many or a class of expanded clone.

J: TRBJ2-2
size: few
V: TRBV30
length: 14
D: TRBD2
DNA: TGTGCCTCCCGGGGCGGGAGAACTGGCGGGGAGCTGTTTTTT
CDR3: CASRGGRTGGELFF

J: TRBJ1-1
size: NA
V: TRBV7-8
length: 15
D: NA
DNA: TGTGCCAGCAGCCCGAGTACGTTAATGAACACTGAAGCTTTCTTT
CDR3: CASSPSTLMNTEAFF

J: TRBJ1-1
size: many
V: TRBV2
length: 13
D: NA
DNA: TGTGCCAGCAGACCCGAAGGTTTCACTGAAGCTTTCTTT
CDR3: CASRPEGFTEAFF

J: TRBJ1-2
size: many
V: TRBV28
length: 16
D: TRBD1
DNA: TGTGCCAGCAGTTTAGGAACAGGGGGAACTAACTATGGCTACACCTTC
CDR3: CASSLGTGGTNYGYTF

J: TRBJ2-2
size: NA
V: TRBV29-1
length: 19
D: TRBD2
DNA: TGCAGCGTTGAAGACGAGGGCTCCACTAGCGGGGGTCACCCCGGGGAGCTGTTTTTT
CDR3: CSVEDEGSTSGGHPGELFF

J: TRBJ2-7
size: many
V: TRBV6-5
length: 17
D: TRBD2
DNA: TGTGCCAGCAGTTACGCCCCCGGGACTAGCGGGAACTACGAGCAGTACTTC
CDR3: CASSYAPGTSGNYEQYF

J: TRBJ2-7
size: NA
V: TRBV12-3/TRBV12-4
length: 14
D: NA
DNA: TGTGCCAGCAGGTCCTTAAGGGGCCCCTACGAGCAGTACTTC
CDR3: CASRSLRGPYEQYF

J: TRBJ1-3
size: NA
V: TRBV28
length: 12
D: NA
DNA: TGTGCCAGCAACCGGGAACGAAACACCATATATTTT
CDR3: CASNRERNTIYF

J: TRBJ1-5
size: many
V: TRBV28
length: 15
D: NA
DNA: TGTGCCAGCACATTTAACGGAATGAGCAATCAGCCCCAGCATTTT
CDR3: CASTFNGMSNQPQHF

J: TRBJ2-7
size: few
V: TRBV10-3
length: 12
D: NA
DNA: TGTGCCATCAAGGGGAGACCCTACGAGCAGTACTTC
CDR3: CAIKGRPYEQYF

J: TRBJ2-7
size: many
V: TRBV6-5
length: 16
D: NA
DNA: TGTGCCAGCAGTTACTCGATTGGTAGCGGACCCTACGAGCAGTACTTC
CDR3: CASSYSIGSGPYEQYF

J: TRBJ1-2
size: NA
V: TRBV5-5
length: 12
D: NA
DNA: TGTGCCAGCACCAGGGAGGGGTATGGCTACACCTTC
CDR3: CASTREGYGYTF

J: TRBJ2-5
size: NA
V: TRBV29-1
length: 12
D: NA
DNA: TGCAGCGTTGACAGGATGGGGGAGACCCAGTACTTC
CDR3: CSVDRMGETQYF

J: TRBJ1-2
size: NA
V: TRBV28
length: 16
D: TRBD1
DNA: TGTGCCAGCAGTTTCCAGGGGGAAGGTTACGCCTATGGCTACACCTTC
CDR3: CASSFQGEGYAYGYTF

J: TRBJ1-2
size: NA
V: TRBV3-1
length: 15
D: NA
DNA: TGTGCCAGCAGCCAAGGCAGAGGGATTATGAAGGGCTACACCTTC
CDR3: CASSQGRGIMKGYTF

J: TRBJ2-5
size: many
V: TRBV12-3/TRBV12-4
length: 19
D: TRBD1
DNA: TGTGCCAGCAGTTTTACCCTTCCGGGCCCTTGGACAGGGCAAGAGACCCAGTACTTC
CDR3: CASSFTLPGPWTGQETQYF

J: TRBJ1-2
size: many
V: TRBV11-2
length: 14
D: TRBD1
DNA: TGTGCCAGCAGCTTAACAGGGGATAACTATGGCTACACCTTC
CDR3: CASSLTGDNYGYTF

J: TRBJ2-2
size: few
V: TRBV6-2/TRBV6-3
length: 18
D: NA
DNA: TGTGCCAGCAGACGACTCAACCTCTTTATGATGAACACCGGGGAGCTGTTTTTT
CDR3: CASRRLNLFMMNTGELFF

J: TRBJ2-7
size: NA
V: TRBV5-8
length: 18
D: TRBD2
DNA: TGTGCCAGCAGCCACCCTCCCGGACTAGCGGGAGGCCTCTACGAGCAGTACTTC
CDR3: CASSHPPGLAGGLYEQYF

J: TRBJ1-1
size: few
V: TRBV29-1
length: 12
D: NA
DNA: TGCAGCGTTGACCCCCTGAACACTGAAGCTTTCTTT
CDR3: CSVDPLNTEAFF

J: TRBJ1-4
size: NA
V: TRBV12-3/TRBV12-4
length: 14
D: NA
DNA: TGTGCCAGCAGTCCAGAGATAATTAATGAAAAACTGTTTTTT
CDR3: CASSPEIINEKLFF

J: TRBJ2-7
size: NA
V: TRBV7-9
length: 12
D: NA
DNA: TGTGCCAGCAGCTTAAGGCTGGAAGAGCAGTACTTC
CDR3: CASSLRLEEQYF

J: TRBJ2-1
size: NA
V: TRBV6-9
length: 16
D: TRBD2
DNA: TGTGCCAGCAGTTACCTGACTAGCGGGAGGCTGAATGAGCAGTTCTTC
CDR3: CASSYLTSGRLNEQFF

J: TRBJ1-5
size: NA
V: TRBV7-2
length: 15
D: TRBD1
DNA: TGTGCCAGCACCAAACAGGGGCGGCACAATCAGCCCCAGCATTTT
CDR3: CASTKQGRHNQPQHF

J: TRBJ2-6
size: NA
V: TRBV30
length: 16
D: NA
DNA: TGTGCCTGGAGTCTTCCACGAAACTCTGGGGCCAACGTCCTGACTTTC
CDR3: CAWSLPRNSGANVLTF

J: TRBJ1-3
size: once
V: TRBV12-3/TRBV12-4
length: 15
D: NA
DNA: TGTGCCAGCAGTTTATATAGGGACTCTGGAAACACCATATATTTT
CDR3: CASSLYRDSGNTIYF

J: TRBJ2-2
size: NA
V: TRBV29-1
length: 16
D: TRBD2
DNA: TGCAGCGCACTGGGACTAGCGGGACGAGACACCGGGGAGCTGTTTTTT
CDR3: CSALGLAGRDTGELFF

J: TRBJ2-7
size: many
V: TRBV10-3
length: 14
D: TRBD1
DNA: TGTGCCATCAGCCCGGACAGGGGGGACTACGAGCAGTACTTC
CDR3: CAISPDRGDYEQYF

J: TRBJ1-5
size: few
V: TRBV4-3
length: 14
D: NA
DNA: TGCGCCAGCAGCCAAGATCGGGGTAATCAGCCCCAGCATTTT
CDR3: CASSQDRGNQPQHF

J: TRBJ2-5
size: many
V: TRBV20-1
length: 17
D: TRBD2
DNA: TGCAGTGCTCCCAACTTTCGGACTAGCGTGACCCAAGAGACCCAGTACTTC
CDR3: CSAPNFRTSVTQETQYF

J: TRBJ2-4
size: few
V: TRBV5-6
length: 14
D: NA
DNA: TGTGCCAGCAGCAATAGCGGAACCAAAAACATTCAGTACTTC
CDR3: CASSNSGTKNIQYF

J: TRBJ2-2
size: NA
V: TRBV19
length: 15
D: TRBD2
DNA: TGTGCCAGTAGGCGAGCGGGGCGGAACACCGGGGAGCTGTTTTTT
CDR3: CASRRAGRNTGELFF

J: TRBJ1-1
size: few
V: TRBV20-1
length: 16
D: NA
DNA: TGCAGTGCGGAGACATCGTACCCGTTACTACGCCGCCCAGCTTTCTTT
CDR3: CSAETSYPLLRRPAFF

J: TRBJ2-7
size: few
V: TRBV5-1
length: 16
D: NA
DNA: TGCGCCAGCAGCGGGGTCGACACGGAGTCTAGATACGAGCAGTACTTC
CDR3: CASSGVDTESRYEQYF

J: TRBJ1-1
size: few
V: TRBV12-3/TRBV12-4
length: 16
D: NA
DNA: TGTGCCAGCAGTCCCCGCCCGAGGATTTTGAACACTGAAGCTTTCTTT
CDR3: CASSPRPRILNTEAFF

J: TRBJ1-2
size: NA
V: TRBV19
length: 11
D: NA
DNA: TGTGCCAGTATGGGGGCCTATGGCTACACCTTC
CDR3: CASMGAYGYTF

J: TRBJ2-5
size: NA
V: TRBV2
length: 15
D: TRBD2
DNA: TGTGCCAGCAGGGGGACTAGCGGGATCCGAGAGACCCAGTACTTC
CDR3: CASRGTSGIRETQYF

J: TRBJ2-7
size: many
V: TRBV6-1
length: 13
D: NA
DNA: TGTGCCAGCAGATCTACGACAGCCTACGAGCAGTACTTC
CDR3: CASRSTTAYEQYF

J: TRBJ1-6
size: many
V: TRBV10-3
length: 14
D: TRBD1
DNA: TGTGCCATAGGGACAGGGGACTATAATTCACCCCTCCACTTT
CDR3: CAIGTGDYNSPLHF

J: TRBJ2-7
size: NA
V: TRBV6-2/TRBV6-3
length: 14
D: TRBD1
DNA: TGTGCCAGCACCAAGACTGGGACAGGTCGCGAGCAGTACTTC
CDR3: CASTKTGTGREQYF

J: TRBJ1-5
size: few
V: TRBV19
length: 15
D: TRBD1
DNA: TGTGCCAGTGGGACAGGGGGATTTGGCAATCAGCCCCAGCATTTT
CDR3: CASGTGGFGNQPQHF

J: TRBJ2-4
size: few
V: TRBV5-1
length: 17
D: NA
DNA: TGCGCCAGCAGCTTGGAGGGTAGCGGACTAGCCAAAAACATTCAGTACTTC
CDR3: CASSLEGSGLAKNIQYF

J: TRBJ1-2
size: many
V: TRBV4-2
length: 14
D: NA
DNA: TGTGCCAGCAGCCAAGAGCGACAGATCTATGGCTACACCTTC
CDR3: CASSQERQIYGYTF

J: TRBJ2-5
size: NA
V: TRBV20-1
length: 12
D: TRBD1
DNA: TGCAGTGCGAAGGGACAGGGGGAGACCCAGTACTTC
CDR3: CSAKGQGETQYF

J: TRBJ1-1
size: many
V: TRBV6-5
length: 15
D: NA
DNA: TGTGCCAGCAGTTACTCGTACAGGGATTGGGCTGAAGCTTTCTTT
CDR3: CASSYSYRDWAEAFF

J: TRBJ2-7
size: many
V: TRBV12-3/TRBV12-4
length: 12
D: NA
DNA: TGTGCCAGCAGTTTAGCGGGACACGAGCAGTACTTC
CDR3: CASSLAGHEQYF

J: TRBJ2-3
size: NA
V: TRBV7-8
length: 17
D: NA
DNA: TGTGCCAGCAGCTTAGACCAAAGAAAGGCCAACACAGATACGCAGTATTTT
CDR3: CASSLDQRKANTDTQYF

J: TRBJ2-5
size: many
V: TRBV29-1
length: 12
D: TRBD2
DNA: TGCAGCGTTAGAGCGGGAGGGGAGACCCAGTACTTC
CDR3: CSVRAGGETQYF

J: TRBJ2-1
size: many
V: TRBV28
length: 12
D: NA
DNA: TGTGCCAGCAGTTGGGGACGATCCGAGCAGTTCTTC
CDR3: CASSWGRSEQFF

J: TRBJ1-2
size: NA
V: TRBV25-1
length: 14
D: TRBD1
DNA: TGTGCCGGCAGTGGACAGGGGGCAGACTATGGCTACACCTTC
CDR3: CAGSGQGADYGYTF

J: TRBJ1-1
size: many
V: TRBV12-3/TRBV12-4
length: 14
D: NA
DNA: TGTGCCAGCAGTTTAGACAGTCTGAACACTGAAGCTTTCTTT
CDR3: CASSLDSLNTEAFF

J: TRBJ2-7
size: NA
V: TRBV18
length: 17
D: TRBD1
DNA: TGTGCCAGCTCACCACGAATAGGGAGGGACAGGGGACACGAGCAGTACTTC
CDR3: CASSPRIGRDRGHEQYF

J: TRBJ2-6
size: NA
V: TRBV29-1
length: 16
D: NA
DNA: TGCAGCGCCAGACAGTCTCTGACCTCCGGGGCCAACGTCCTGACTTTC
CDR3: CSARQSLTSGANVLTF